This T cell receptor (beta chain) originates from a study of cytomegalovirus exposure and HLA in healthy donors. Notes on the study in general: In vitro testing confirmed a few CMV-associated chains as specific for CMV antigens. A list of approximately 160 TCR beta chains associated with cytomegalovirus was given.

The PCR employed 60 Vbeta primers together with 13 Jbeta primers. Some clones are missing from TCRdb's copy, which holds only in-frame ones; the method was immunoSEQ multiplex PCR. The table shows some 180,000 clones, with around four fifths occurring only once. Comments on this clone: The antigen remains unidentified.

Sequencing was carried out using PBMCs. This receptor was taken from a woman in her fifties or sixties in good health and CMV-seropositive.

The CDR3 loop reads CASMYTGGLSTDTQYF. In DNA form, the CDR3 reads TGTGCCAGCATGTATACCGGAGGATTAAGCACAGATACGCAGTATTTT. This sequence joins TRBV2 and TRBJ2-3, with D maybe TRBD2 (5 bases). The germline V and J ends were trimmed by 7 bases and 0 bases, with 17 bases remaining between them. Germline loops: CDR1 SNHLY, CDR2 FYNNEI. The CDR3 sequence is 16 residues long.